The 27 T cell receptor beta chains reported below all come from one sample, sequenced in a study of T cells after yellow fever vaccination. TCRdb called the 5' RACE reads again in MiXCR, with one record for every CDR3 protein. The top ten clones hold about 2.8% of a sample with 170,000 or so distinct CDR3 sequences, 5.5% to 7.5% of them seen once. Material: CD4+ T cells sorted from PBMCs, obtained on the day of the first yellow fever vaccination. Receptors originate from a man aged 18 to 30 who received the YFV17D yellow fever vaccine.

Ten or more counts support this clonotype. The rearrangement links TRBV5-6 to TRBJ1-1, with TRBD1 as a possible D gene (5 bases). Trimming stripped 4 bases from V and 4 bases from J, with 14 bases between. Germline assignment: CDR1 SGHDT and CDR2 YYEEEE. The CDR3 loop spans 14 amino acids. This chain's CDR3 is CASSPTYGATEAFF. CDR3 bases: TGTGCCAGCAGCCCTACCTACGGGGCCACTGAAGCTTTCTTT. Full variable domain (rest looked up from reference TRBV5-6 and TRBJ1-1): DAGVTQSPTHLIKTRGQQVTLRCSPKSGHDTVSWYQQALGQGPQFIFQYYEEEERQRGNFPDRFSGHQFPNYSSELNVNALLLGDSALYLCASSPTYGATEAFFGQGTRLTVV.

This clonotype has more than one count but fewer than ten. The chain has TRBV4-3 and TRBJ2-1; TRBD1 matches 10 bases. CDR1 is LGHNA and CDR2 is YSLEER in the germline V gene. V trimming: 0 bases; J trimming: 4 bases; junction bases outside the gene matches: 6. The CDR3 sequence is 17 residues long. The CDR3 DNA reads TGCGCCAGCAGCCAAGAAGGCGGGACAGGGGTTTACAATGAGCAGTTCTTC. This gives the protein CASSQEGGTGVYNEQFF.

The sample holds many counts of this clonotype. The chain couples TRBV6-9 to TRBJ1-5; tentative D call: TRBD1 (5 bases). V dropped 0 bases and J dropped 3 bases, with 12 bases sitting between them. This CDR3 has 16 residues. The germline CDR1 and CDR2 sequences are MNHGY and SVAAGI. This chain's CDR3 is CASSYSLGDPNQPQHF. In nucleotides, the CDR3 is TGTGCCAGCAGTTATTCGTTGGGGGACCCCAATCAGCCCCAGCATTTT.

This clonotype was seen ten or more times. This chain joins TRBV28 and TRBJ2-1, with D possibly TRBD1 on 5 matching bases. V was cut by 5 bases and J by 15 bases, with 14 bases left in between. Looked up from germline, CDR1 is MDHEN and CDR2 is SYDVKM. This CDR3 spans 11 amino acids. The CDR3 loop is CASSARVSPFF. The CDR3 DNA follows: TGTGCCAGCAGTGCCAGGGTCTCTCCGTTCTTC.

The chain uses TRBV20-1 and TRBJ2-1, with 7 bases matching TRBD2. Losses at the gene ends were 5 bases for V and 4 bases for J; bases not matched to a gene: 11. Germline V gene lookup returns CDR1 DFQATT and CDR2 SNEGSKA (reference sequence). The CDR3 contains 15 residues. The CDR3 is CSAGDGDYIYNEQFF. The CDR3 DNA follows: TGCAGTGCTGGGGACGGGGACTATATATACAATGAGCAGTTCTTC.

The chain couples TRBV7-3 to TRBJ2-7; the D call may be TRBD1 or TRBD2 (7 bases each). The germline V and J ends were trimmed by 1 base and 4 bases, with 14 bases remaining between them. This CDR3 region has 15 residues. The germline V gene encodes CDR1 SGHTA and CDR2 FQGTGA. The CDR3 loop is CASSLREGAIYEQYF. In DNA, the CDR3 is TGTGCCAGCAGCTTAAGGGAGGGGGCCATTTACGAGCAGTACTTC.

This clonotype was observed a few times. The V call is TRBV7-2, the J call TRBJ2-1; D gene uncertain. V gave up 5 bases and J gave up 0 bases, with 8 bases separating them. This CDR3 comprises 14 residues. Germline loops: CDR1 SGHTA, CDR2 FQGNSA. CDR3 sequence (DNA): TGTGCCAGCAGCCGGTCCCACTCCTACAATGAGCAGTTCTTC. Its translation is CASSRSHSYNEQFF.

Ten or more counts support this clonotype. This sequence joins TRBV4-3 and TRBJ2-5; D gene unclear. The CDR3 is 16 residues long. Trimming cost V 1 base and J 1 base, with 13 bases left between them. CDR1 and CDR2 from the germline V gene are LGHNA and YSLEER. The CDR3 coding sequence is TGCGCCAGCAGCCAAGTCACGGGCCCAAGCCAAGAGACCCAGTACTTC. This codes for CASSQVTGPSQETQYF.

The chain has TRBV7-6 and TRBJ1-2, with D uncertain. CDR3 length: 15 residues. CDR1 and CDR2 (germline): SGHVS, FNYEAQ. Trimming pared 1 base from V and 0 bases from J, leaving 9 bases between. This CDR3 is CASSLDPGANYGYTF. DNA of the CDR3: TGTGCCAGCAGCTTAGACCCAGGAGCTAACTATGGCTACACCTTC.

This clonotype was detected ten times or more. CDR3 coding DNA: TGCAGCGTTGACCGGGGGCTGAACACTGAAGCTTTCTTT. The encoded protein is CSVDRGLNTEAFF. The gene calls are TRBV29-1 and TRBJ1-1, with D possibly TRBD1 on 6 matching bases. The V end was cut by 3 bases, the J end by 0 bases, with 8 bases between. This CDR3 spans 13 amino acids. From germline, CDR1 is SQVTM and CDR2 ANQGSEA.

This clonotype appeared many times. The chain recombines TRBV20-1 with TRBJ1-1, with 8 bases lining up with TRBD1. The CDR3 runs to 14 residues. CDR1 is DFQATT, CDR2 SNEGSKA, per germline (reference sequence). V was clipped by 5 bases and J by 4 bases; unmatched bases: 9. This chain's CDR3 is CSAVGRDRRTEAFF. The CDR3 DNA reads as TGCAGTGCTGTTGGGCGGGACAGGCGCACTGAAGCTTTCTTT.

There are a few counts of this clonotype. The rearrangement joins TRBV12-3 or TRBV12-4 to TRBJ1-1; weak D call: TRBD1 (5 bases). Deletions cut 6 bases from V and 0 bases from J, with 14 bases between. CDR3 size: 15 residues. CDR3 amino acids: CASSPQGSMNTEAFF. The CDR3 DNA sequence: TGTGCCAGCAGCCCTCAGGGCTCCATGAACACTGAAGCTTTCTTT.

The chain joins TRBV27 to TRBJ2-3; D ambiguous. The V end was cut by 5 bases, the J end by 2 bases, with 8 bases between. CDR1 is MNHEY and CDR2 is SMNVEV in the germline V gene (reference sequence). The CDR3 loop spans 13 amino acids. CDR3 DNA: TGTGCCAGCAGTGCAAGGCCCACAGATACGCAGTATTTT. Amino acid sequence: CASSARPTDTQYF.

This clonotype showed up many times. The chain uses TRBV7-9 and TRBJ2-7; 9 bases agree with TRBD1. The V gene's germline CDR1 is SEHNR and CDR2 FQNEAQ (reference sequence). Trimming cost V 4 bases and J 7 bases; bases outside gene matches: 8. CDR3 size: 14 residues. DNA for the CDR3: TGTGCCAGCAGCTCACAGGGGGCGCAAGAAGAGCAGTACGTC. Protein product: CASSSQGAQEEQYV.

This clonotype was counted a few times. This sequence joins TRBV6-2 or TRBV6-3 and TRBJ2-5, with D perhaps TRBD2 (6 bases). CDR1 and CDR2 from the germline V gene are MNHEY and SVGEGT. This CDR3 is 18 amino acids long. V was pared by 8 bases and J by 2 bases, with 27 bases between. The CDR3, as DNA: TGTGCCAGCTTGACGAGGACTAACCCTTATCCGAAACAAGAGACCCAGTACTTC. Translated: CASLTRTNPYPKQETQYF.

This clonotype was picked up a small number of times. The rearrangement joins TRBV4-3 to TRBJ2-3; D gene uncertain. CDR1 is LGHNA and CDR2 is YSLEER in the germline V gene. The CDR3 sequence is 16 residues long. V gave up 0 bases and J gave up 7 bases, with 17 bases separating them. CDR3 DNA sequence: TGCGCCAGCAGCCAAGAGTTTGGTCTCCCCCCTAATACGCAGTATTTT. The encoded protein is CASSQEFGLPPNTQYF.

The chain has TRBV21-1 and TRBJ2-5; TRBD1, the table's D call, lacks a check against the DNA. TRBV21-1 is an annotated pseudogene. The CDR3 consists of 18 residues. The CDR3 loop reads CASSKLFGGQGQGETQYF. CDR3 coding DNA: TGTGCCAGCAGCAAATTGTTTGGGGGGCAGGGGCAGGGGGAGACCCAGTACTTC.

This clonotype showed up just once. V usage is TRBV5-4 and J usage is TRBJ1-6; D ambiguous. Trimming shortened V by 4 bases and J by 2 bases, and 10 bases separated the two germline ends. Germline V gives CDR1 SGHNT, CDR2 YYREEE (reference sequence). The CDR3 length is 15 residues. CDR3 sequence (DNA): TGTGCCAGCAGCGCCACCGGCCCCTATAATTCACCCCTCCACTTT. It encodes CASSATGPYNSPLHF. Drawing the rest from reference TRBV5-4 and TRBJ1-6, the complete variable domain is ETGVTQSPTHLIKTRGQQVTLRCSSQSGHNTVSWYQQALGQGPQFIFQYYREEENGRGNFPPRFSGLQFPNYSSELNVNALELDDSALYLCASSATGPYNSPLHFGNGTRLTVT.

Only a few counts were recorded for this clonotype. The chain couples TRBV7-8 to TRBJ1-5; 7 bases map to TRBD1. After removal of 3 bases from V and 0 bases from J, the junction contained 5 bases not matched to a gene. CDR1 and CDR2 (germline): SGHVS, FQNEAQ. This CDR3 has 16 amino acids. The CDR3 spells CASSLGQHYSNQPQHF. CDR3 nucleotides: TGTGCCAGCAGCTTGGGACAGCATTATAGCAATCAGCCCCAGCATTTT.

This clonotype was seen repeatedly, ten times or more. CDR3 nucleotide sequence: TGCGCCAGCAGCCAAGAGCGGACGCAGTATTTT. Protein sequence: CASSQERTQYF. The V gene is TRBV4-3, the J gene TRBJ2-3; no clear D. Looked up from germline, CDR1 is LGHNA and CDR2 is YSLEER. CDR3 size: 11 residues. The V end was cut by 0 bases, the J end by 9 bases, with 4 bases between.

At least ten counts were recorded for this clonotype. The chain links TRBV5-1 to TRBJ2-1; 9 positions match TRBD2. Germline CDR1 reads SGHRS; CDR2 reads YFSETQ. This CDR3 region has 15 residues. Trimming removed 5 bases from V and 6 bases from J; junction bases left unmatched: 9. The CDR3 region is CASSLGGGAINEQFF. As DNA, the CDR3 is TGCGCCAGCAGTCTGGGCGGGGGGGCCATCAATGAGCAGTTCTTC.

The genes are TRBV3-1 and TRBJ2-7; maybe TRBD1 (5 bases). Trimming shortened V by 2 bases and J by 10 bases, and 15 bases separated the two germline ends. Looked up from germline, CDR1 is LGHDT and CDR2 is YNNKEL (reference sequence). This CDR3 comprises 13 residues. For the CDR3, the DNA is TGTGCCAGCAGCCAAAATCCAGGGTCCTACCAGTACTTC. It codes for CASSQNPGSYQYF.

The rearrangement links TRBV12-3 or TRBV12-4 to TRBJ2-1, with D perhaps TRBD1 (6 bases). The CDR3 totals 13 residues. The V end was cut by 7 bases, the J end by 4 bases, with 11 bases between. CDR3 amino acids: CASTQDSYNEQFF. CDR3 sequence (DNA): TGTGCCAGCACGCAGGACAGTTACAATGAGCAGTTCTTC.

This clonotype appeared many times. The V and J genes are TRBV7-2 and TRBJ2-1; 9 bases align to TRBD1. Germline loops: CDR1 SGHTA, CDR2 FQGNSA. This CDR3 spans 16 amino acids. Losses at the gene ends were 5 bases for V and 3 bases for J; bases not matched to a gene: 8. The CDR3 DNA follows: TGTGCCAGCAGCCCCAAGGGACAGGGATACTACAATGAGCAGTTCTTC. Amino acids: CASSPKGQGYYNEQFF.

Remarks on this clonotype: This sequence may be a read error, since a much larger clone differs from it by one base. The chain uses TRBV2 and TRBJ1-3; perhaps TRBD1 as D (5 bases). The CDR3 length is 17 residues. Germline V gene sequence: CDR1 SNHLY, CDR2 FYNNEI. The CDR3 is CACSSTAGPRRDGTIYF. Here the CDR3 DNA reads TGTGCCTGCAGTTCCACCGCCGGGCCGAGGCGGGACGGCACCATATATTTT. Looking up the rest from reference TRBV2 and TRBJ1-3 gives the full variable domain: EPEVTQTPSHQVTQMGQEVILRCVPISNHLYFYWYRQILGQKVEFLVSFYNNEISEKSEIFDDQFSVERPDGSNFTLKIRSTKLEDSAMYFCACSSTAGPRRDGTIYFGEGSWLTVV.

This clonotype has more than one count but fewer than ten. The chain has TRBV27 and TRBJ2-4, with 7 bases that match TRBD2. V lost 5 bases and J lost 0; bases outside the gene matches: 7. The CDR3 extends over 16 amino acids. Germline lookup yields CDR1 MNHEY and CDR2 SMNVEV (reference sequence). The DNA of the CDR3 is TGTGCCAGCAGTAAGCGGGACGGACTAGCCAAAAACATTCAGTACTTC. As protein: CASSKRDGLAKNIQYF.

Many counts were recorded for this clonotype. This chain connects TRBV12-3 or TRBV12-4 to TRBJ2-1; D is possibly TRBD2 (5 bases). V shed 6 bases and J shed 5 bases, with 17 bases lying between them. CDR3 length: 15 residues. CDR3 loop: CASRSTRSGHNEQFF. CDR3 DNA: TGTGCCAGCAGGTCCACTAGGAGCGGCCACAATGAGCAGTTCTTC.